These 6 T cell receptor beta chains were sequenced from one sample in a study of CD8 T cells in Susac syndrome (dated by TCRdb to about 2019). Libraries came from the immunoSEQ multiplex PCR assay. RNA was extracted using the RNeasy kit, and about 0.45 to 1 ug of the RNA was reverse transcribed with random hexamers. In TCRdb, the public reads were trimmed at Q25 with fastp and aligned with MiXCR, with productive beta chains retained. Under each unique CDR3 protein, matching rows form one entry showing the most common genes and DNA. The sample profile shows hundreds of thousands of distinct CDR3 sequences; 85% to 95% of them were found once. The biggest ten clones account for approximately 0.08% of the sample. The sequenced sample was CD4+ T cells from PBMCs. Every receptor here comes from a human donor with multiple sclerosis.

The chain is built from TRBV2 and TRBJ1-6; TRBD1 aligns across 9 bases. This CDR3 is built from 16 residues. From germline, CDR1 is SNHLY and CDR2 FYNNEI. The J segment lost 9 bases and the V segment lost 5 bases, leaving 11 bases of the junction unmatched. The CDR3 DNA follows: TGTGCCAGCAGTATCAGGACAGGGGAAGGCGGTTCACCCCTCCACTTT. Translated, it gives CASSIRTGEGGSPLHF. Combining the CDR3 with reference TRBV2 and TRBJ1-6 gives the whole variable domain EPEVTQTPSHQVTQMGQEVILRCVPISNHLYFYWYRQILGQKVEFLVSFYNNEISEKSEIFDDQFSVERPDGSNFTLKIRSTKLEDSAMYFCASSIRTGEGGSPLHFGNGTRLTVT.

The J gene is TRBJ2-5, the V gene TRBV29-1; D not certain. The germline CDR1 and CDR2 sequences are SQVTM and ANQGSEA. CDR3 length equals 15 residues. Trimming pared 5 bases from V and 1 base from J, leaving 17 bases between. CDR3 in amino acids: CSVRPTETIQETQYF. CDR3 nucleotide sequence: TGCAGCGTTAGACCGACGGAAACAATCCAAGAGACCCAGTACTTC. The full variable domain, completed using reference TRBV29-1 and TRBJ2-5, is SAVISQKPSRDICQRGTSLTIQCQVDSQVTMMFWYRQQPGQSLTLIATANQGSEATYESGFVIDKFPISRPNLTFSTLTVSNMSPEDSSIYLCSVRPTETIQETQYFGPGTRLLVL.

J is TRBJ2-3 and V is TRBV30, with TRBD2 as a possible D gene (6 bases). Germline values: CDR1 GTSNPN, CDR2 SVGIG (reference sequence). This CDR3 region has 15 residues. V lost 1 base to trimming and J lost 2 bases, with 13 bases between them. The CDR3 spells CAWSALAGLTDTQYF. CDR3 in DNA: TGTGCCTGGAGTGCTCTGGCGGGGCTCACAGATACGCAGTATTTT.

The chain is built from TRBV20-1 and TRBJ1-1; tentative D call: TRBD1 (6 bases). The germline V and J ends were trimmed by 3 bases and 0 bases, with 17 bases remaining between them. Germline V gene data show CDR1 as DFQATT and CDR2 as SNEGSKA (reference sequence). This CDR3 comprises 16 residues. The DNA of the CDR3 is TGCAGTGCTAGGCAGGCCTACAGGGTTATGAACACTGAAGCTTTCTTT. This sequence encodes CSARQAYRVMNTEAFF.

V is TRBV29-1 and J is TRBJ2-5; D perhaps matches TRBD2 (6 bases). Trimming pared 4 bases from V and 5 bases from J, leaving 14 bases between. CDR3 length: 13 residues. Germline V gene lookup returns CDR1 SQVTM and CDR2 ANQGSEA. CDR3 region: CSVVQGGEETQYF. The CDR3 bases are TGCAGCGTTGTTCAGGGAGGAGAGGAGACCCAGTACTTC.

This chain connects TRBV30 to TRBJ2-2; D is uncertain. V gave up 0 bases and J gave up 4 bases, with 9 bases separating them. Germline V gene sequence: CDR1 GTSNPN, CDR2 SVGIG (reference sequence). This CDR3 region has 14 residues. The chain's CDR3 is CAWSVSEATGELFF. CDR3 bases: TGTGCCTGGAGTGTATCAGAAGCCACCGGGGAGCTGTTTTTT.